These T cell receptor beta chains were read from a single sample in a study of CD8 T cells in ankylosing spondylitis. TCRdb reprocessed the 5' RACE reads with MiXCR, giving one entry per CDR3 protein. Of 300,000 to 400,000 distinct CDR3 sequences in the sample, roughly 14% were seen once. The sequencing input was blood, either unsorted or a sorted T cell fraction (not recorded which). The receptors here all came from a male donor with ankylosing spondylitis or in good health (not recorded which). Each CDR3 is given without its conserved first and last residue. Clone size appears in some rows only: once, few, many, or a class for an expanded clone.

TRBV5-5	-	TRBJ2-2	ASSTTVYGELF
TRBV5-5	-	TRBJ2-7	ASSPGRETAYEQY
TRBV7-9	few	TRBJ2-7	ASSSGQGVYEQY
TRBV11-2	-	TRBJ2-3	ASSSRRDSSTDTQY
TRBV5-1	few	TRBJ1-6	ASSSGAFANSPLH
TRBV5-1	once	TRBJ2-5	ASSPRGFEETQY
TRBV25-1	few	TRBJ2-2	ASSDLRTRAGSNTGELF
TRBV5-5	once	TRBJ2-5	ASRYTSGGFGLETQY
TRBV2	-	TRBJ2-7	ASSYGQGRGY
TRBV12-3/TRBV12-4	-	TRBJ2-7	ASSFGPGLRGNSYEQY
TRBV5-8	-	TRBJ2-7	ASSHQVSYEQY
TRBV11-2	-	TRBJ2-4	ASSLAGHRGNIQY
TRBV20-1	few	TRBJ2-3	SALGLAVSTDTQY
TRBV12-3/TRBV12-4	few	TRBJ2-2	ASSSSGSNTGELF
TRBV2	-	TRBJ1-4	ASSPWTGREKLF
TRBV5-1	few	TRBJ2-7	ASSLQTDDYEQY
TRBV18	few	TRBJ2-7	ASSPLRTRKSSYEQY
TRBV20-1	few	TRBJ1-5	SASSGTGTVSQH
TRBV7-2	-	TRBJ1-5	ASSFRQGVVQPQH
TRBV12-3/TRBV12-4	few	TRBJ1-2	ASSTRTPGPYGYT
TRBV7-2	few	TRBJ2-1	ASSPLAWNEQF
TRBV6-1	many	TRBJ2-1	ASRGLAGVGHEQF
TRBV11-2	few	TRBJ2-1	ASVNPTAAGGRDEQF
TRBV7-2	many	TRBJ2-7	ASSSPGGTYEQY
TRBV20-1	-	TRBJ2-1	SASGLGYHLNEQF
TRBV9	many	TRBJ2-7	ASSPRGGGSIADEQY
TRBV5-6	-	TRBJ1-4	ASSLGEFALF
TRBV5-1	-	TRBJ2-7	ASSLNGRASYEQY
TRBV11-1	-	TRBJ2-2	ASSLAEYTGELF
TRBV4-2	-	TRBJ2-2	ASSQEGALAGEHGELF
TRBV2	-	TRBJ2-1	ASRPASYNEQF
TRBV7-6	-	TRBJ2-3	ASSFSGQAQALTDTQY
TRBV20-1	few	TRBJ1-6	SAGTGEALH
TRBV4-1	-	TRBJ2-1	ASSQVSGSPHEQF
TRBV5-1	few	TRBJ1-1	ASREEVEAF
TRBV25-1	-	TRBJ2-6	ASSESLIGANVLT